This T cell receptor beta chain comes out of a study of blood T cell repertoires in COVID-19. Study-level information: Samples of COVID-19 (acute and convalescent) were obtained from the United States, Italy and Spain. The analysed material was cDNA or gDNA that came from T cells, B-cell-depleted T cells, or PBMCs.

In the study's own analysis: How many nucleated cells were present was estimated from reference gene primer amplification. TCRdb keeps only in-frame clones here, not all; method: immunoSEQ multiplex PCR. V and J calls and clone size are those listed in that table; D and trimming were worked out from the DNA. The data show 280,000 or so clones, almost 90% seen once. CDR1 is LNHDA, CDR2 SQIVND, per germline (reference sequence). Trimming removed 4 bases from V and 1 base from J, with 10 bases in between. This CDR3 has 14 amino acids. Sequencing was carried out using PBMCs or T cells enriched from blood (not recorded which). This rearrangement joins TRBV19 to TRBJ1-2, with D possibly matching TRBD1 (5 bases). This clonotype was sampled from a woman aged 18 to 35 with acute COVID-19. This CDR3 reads CASSTGRINYGYTF. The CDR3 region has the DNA TGTGCCAGTAGTACAGGGAGGATTAACTATGGCTACACCTTC.